Following are 25 T cell receptor beta chains from one sample sequenced in a study of identical twins. TCRdb redid the calling of the 5' RACE reads with MiXCR, one entry per CDR3 protein. The sample has 1.5 million to 2 million distinct CDR3 sequences, 25% to 35% seen once. What was sequenced was cord blood. The receptors come from a newborn girl in good health.

The genes are TRBV20-1 and TRBJ2-1; D is undetermined. The germline V and J ends were trimmed by 0 bases and 7 bases, with 19 bases remaining between them. Germline V lookup: CDR1 DFQATT, CDR2 SNEGSKA (reference sequence). This CDR3 comprises 16 residues. CDR3: CSARDRGALVRNEQFF. The CDR3 DNA reads TGCAGTGCTAGAGATCGCGGCGCGCTAGTGAGGAATGAGCAGTTCTTC.

The V and J genes are TRBV5-1 and TRBJ1-2; 9 bases align to TRBD1. Looked up from germline, CDR1 is SGHRS and CDR2 is YFSETQ. V was clipped by 3 bases and J by 4 bases; unmatched bases: 4. The CDR3 contains 14 residues. The CDR3 sequence: CASSSTGGLYGYTF. CDR3 DNA sequence: TGCGCCAGCAGCTCTACAGGGGGCCTCTATGGCTACACCTTC.

This clonotype has more than one count but fewer than ten. V gene TRBV24-1 combines with J gene TRBJ1-2; D not resolved. The germline V gene has CDR1 KGHDR and CDR2 SFDVKD. V dropped 4 bases and J dropped 5 bases, with 4 bases sitting between them. The CDR3 contains 11 residues. CDR3 DNA: TGTGCCACCAGTGACAAATATGGCTACACCTTC. This translates into CATSDKYGYTF.

V usage is TRBV20-1 and J usage is TRBJ2-1, with 13 bases identical to TRBD2. After removal of 1 base from V and 2 bases from J, the junction contained 14 bases not matched to a gene. The CDR3 consists of 20 residues. CDR1 and CDR2 (germline): DFQATT, SNEGSKA (reference sequence). The CDR3 nucleotides read TGCAGTGCTAGAGTAGGCATTACTAGCGGGGGGGGCGGAACCTACAATGAGCAGTTCTTC. This gives the protein CSARVGITSGGGGTYNEQFF.

In regard to this clonotype: One junction end disagrees with the germline gene, perhaps due to a read error. This chain joins TRBV27 and TRBJ2-5; a weak D match, TRBD2 (5 bases). The germline V gene encodes CDR1 MNHEY and CDR2 SMNVEV (reference sequence). The CDR3 extends over 16 amino acids. The CDR3 sequence is CASSLFLPDLGEAQYF. The CDR3 nucleotides are TGTGCCAGCAGTTTATTCCTACCCGACTTGGGAGAGGCCCAGTACTTC.

The J gene is TRBJ1-2, the V gene TRBV5-5; D is possibly TRBD1 (6 bases). Trimming took off 0 bases at V and 0 bases at J, with 9 bases between the two ends. Germline CDR1 reads SGHKS; CDR2 reads YYEKEE (reference sequence). The CDR3 consists of 15 residues. The CDR3 DNA reads as TGTGCCAGCAGCTTGGAGGGACAAACTAACTATGGCTACACCTTC. Protein: CASSLEGQTNYGYTF.

In this sample, this clonotype turned up a few times. The CDR3 DNA is TGTGCCAGCAGCTCACTAGTCGGTGGGCAGTTCTTC. Amino acids: CASSSLVGGQFF. The chain is built from TRBV7-2 and TRBJ2-1; possibly TRBD2 for D (5 bases). The length of the CDR3 is 12 residues. V was shortened by 4 bases and J by 12 bases, with 13 bases between the two germline ends. The V gene's germline CDR1 is SGHTA and CDR2 FQGNSA.

The chain uses TRBV7-8 and TRBJ2-3; no clear D. V was shortened by 3 bases and J by 0 bases, with 10 bases between the two germline ends. The CDR3 covers 15 residues. Germline loops: CDR1 SGHVS, CDR2 FQNEAQ. The CDR3 sequence: CASSLAKSSTDTQYF. CDR3 DNA: TGTGCCAGCAGCTTGGCAAAATCTAGCACAGATACGCAGTATTTT.

This clonotype has more than one count but fewer than ten. The gene calls are TRBV14 and TRBJ1-4, with D tentatively TRBD1 (6 bases). The V and J ends lost 4 bases and 5 bases respectively, with 17 bases between them. The CDR3 consists of 16 residues. Per germline, CDR1 SGHDN and CDR2 FVKESK. The CDR3 coding sequence is TGTGCCAGCAGCCCACACGCGGGACAACTCAATGAAAAACTGTTTTTT. It encodes CASSPHAGQLNEKLFF.

This sequence joins TRBV5-1 and TRBJ2-5; 10 nucleotides line up with TRBD2. J lost 4 bases, V lost 2 bases, and 8 bases had no gene match. Germline V gene lookup returns CDR1 SGHRS and CDR2 YFSETQ. The CDR3 loop spans 16 amino acids. The CDR3 region is CASSFGTSDETETQYF. The CDR3 DNA sequence: TGCGCCAGCAGCTTCGGGACTAGCGATGAGACAGAGACCCAGTACTTC.

The rearrangement joins TRBV5-1 to TRBJ2-7; D possibly corresponds to TRBD2 (5 bases). This CDR3 is built from 18 residues. CDR1 SGHRS and CDR2 YFSETQ come from the germline V gene. V lost 3 bases to trimming and J lost 0 bases, with 22 bases between them. Here the CDR3 reads CASSSQRTYPLGSYEQYF. The DNA for the CDR3 is TGCGCCAGCAGCTCCCAGCGGACTTACCCTTTAGGCTCCTACGAGCAGTACTTC.

V gene TRBV5-6 combines with J gene TRBJ2-1; 13 bases map to TRBD2. The germline gives CDR1 SGHDT, CDR2 YYEEEE. The CDR3 is made up of 17 amino acids. J lost 5 bases, V lost 1 base, and 6 bases had no gene match. CDR3 protein: CASSLFGTSGANNEQFF. For the CDR3, the DNA is TGTGCCAGCAGCTTGTTCGGGACTAGCGGGGCTAACAATGAGCAGTTCTTC.

The chain is built from TRBV5-1 and TRBJ2-3; the match to TRBD1 covers 7 bases. This CDR3 has 15 amino acids. J was trimmed by 3 bases and V by 4 bases; bases with no gene match: 8. Per the germline V gene, CDR1 is SGHRS and CDR2 is YFSETQ. In nucleotides, the CDR3 is TGCGCCAGCAGCGCTACAGGGGCTATGACAGATACGCAGTATTTT. As protein: CASSATGAMTDTQYF. Using reference TRBV5-1 and TRBJ2-3 for the parts outside the CDR3, the full variable domain is KAGVTQTPRYLIKTRGQQVTLSCSPISGHRSVSWYQQTPGQGLQFLFEYFSETQRNKGNFPGRFSGRQFSNSRSEMNVSTLELGDSALYLCASSATGAMTDTQYFGPGTRLTVL.

The chain has TRBV6-6 and TRBJ2-1; 9 bases are shared with TRBD1. V was clipped by 10 bases and J by 10 bases; unmatched bases: 14. The CDR3 is made up of 14 amino acids. Germline V gene data show CDR1 as MNHNY and CDR2 as SVGAGI (reference sequence). CDR3 nucleotides: TGTGCCACCTACCGGGGACAGGGAAGGTACGAGCAGTTCTTC. It yields the protein CATYRGQGRYEQFF.

The V call is TRBV5-1, the J call TRBJ2-7, with D maybe TRBD2 (6 bases). The CDR3 has 15 amino acids. CDR1 SGHRS and CDR2 YFSETQ come from the germline V gene. The V and J ends lost 0 bases and 1 base respectively, with 11 bases between them. CDR3 in DNA: TGCGCCAGCAGCTTGGGGGGGACTCAATCCTACGAGCAGTACTTC. It encodes CASSLGGTQSYEQYF.

This clonotype came up a few times. The chain combines TRBV4-1 with TRBJ2-4; D gene uncertain. Germline loops: CDR1 MGHRA, CDR2 YSYEKL. This CDR3 has 16 residues. V lost 0 bases, J lost 1 base, and 10 bases lay in between. The CDR3 loop reads CASSQDWDSAKNIQYF. CDR3 nucleotide sequence: TGCGCCAGCAGCCAAGATTGGGATAGTGCCAAAAACATTCAGTACTTC.

The chain is built from TRBV12-3 or TRBV12-4 and TRBJ2-1; 8 bases match TRBD2. The CDR3 consists of 15 residues. Trimming removed 6 bases from V and 4 bases from J; junction bases left unmatched: 8. This CDR3 reads CASSRAPGGYNEQFF. In nucleotides, the CDR3 is TGTGCCAGCAGCCGAGCGCCGGGGGGGTACAATGAGCAGTTCTTC.

This clonotype was seen a handful of times. V is TRBV10-2 and J is TRBJ2-7; D is ambiguous. Trimming removed 6 bases at V and 3 bases at J, with 9 bases between. The germline gives CDR1 WSHSY, CDR2 SAAADI. CDR3 size: 12 residues. The CDR3 DNA sequence: TGCGCCAGCAGCGTTATCGGCTACGAGCAGTACTTC. Its protein is CASSVIGYEQYF.

V and J are TRBV3-1 and TRBJ2-7, with 12 bases fitting TRBD2. Germline loops: CDR1 LGHDT, CDR2 YNNKEL (reference sequence). The CDR3 contains 15 residues. V shed 0 bases, J shed 10 bases, and the junction held 7 bases outside the gene matches. CDR3 DNA: TGTGCCAGCAGCCAAGATTTTCTAGCGGGAGGGGTCCAGTACTTC. Its protein is CASSQDFLAGGVQYF.

This clonotype was found a few times. The CDR3 sequence is CASSTPGQGHEKLFF. For the CDR3, the DNA is TGTGCCAGCAGCACACCGGGACAGGGCCACGAAAAACTGTTTTTT. This sequence joins TRBV5-5 and TRBJ1-4; 9 bases fit TRBD1. V shed 4 bases and J 8 bases; nucleotides not matched to a gene: 9. The CDR3 runs to 15 residues. Germline V gene lookup returns CDR1 SGHKS and CDR2 YYEKEE (reference sequence).

This clonotype was seen a few times. The gene calls are TRBV20-1 and TRBJ2-5; tentative D call: TRBD2 (6 bases). With 1 base removed from V and 2 bases from J, the gap between germline ends came to 17 bases. The germline CDR1 and CDR2 sequences are DFQATT and SNEGSKA (reference sequence). The CDR3 has 16 residues. The CDR3 loop is CSARVSGLRSQETQYF. The CDR3 DNA follows: TGCAGTGCTAGAGTCTCCGGACTAAGGTCGCAAGAGACCCAGTACTTC.

This clonotype was picked up a small number of times. A read error may be the cause here, since a much bigger clone is one base away. The chain couples TRBV5-4 to TRBJ2-5, with TRBD1 matching over 8 bases. CDR1 and CDR2 from the germline V gene are SGHNT and YYREEE (reference sequence). CDR3 size: 13 residues. V was pared by 4 bases and J by 4 bases, with 3 bases of the junction left unmatched. The CDR3 nucleotides read TGTGCCAGCAGCCACGACAGGGGAGAGACCCAGTACTTC. Its protein is CASSHDRGETQYF.

The chain recombines TRBV6-4 with TRBJ2-5, with 10 positions matching TRBD1. The J segment lost 3 bases and the V segment lost 3 bases, leaving 10 bases of the junction unmatched. Germline CDR1 MRHNA, CDR2 SNTAGT. The CDR3 totals 17 residues. CDR3 in amino acids: CASSDRDRGGEKETQYF. CDR3 in DNA: TGTGCCAGCAGTGATCGGGACAGGGGTGGGGAAAAAGAGACCCAGTACTTC.

This chain uses TRBV5-1 with TRBJ1-2, with TRBD1 as a possible D gene (6 bases). Germline V gene lookup returns CDR1 SGHRS and CDR2 YFSETQ. The CDR3 spans 15 residues. Deletions cut 0 bases from V and 3 bases from J, with 12 bases between. The CDR3 here is CASSLVQGFDYGYTF. In nucleotides, the CDR3 is TGCGCCAGCAGCTTGGTACAGGGTTTCGACTATGGCTACACCTTC.

V is TRBV10-3 and J is TRBJ1-5; D is undetermined. Trimming removed 0 bases at V and 7 bases at J, with 4 bases between. Germline CDR1 reads ENHRY; CDR2 reads SYGVKD. The CDR3 is made up of 12 amino acids. CDR3 residues: CAISESDQPQHF. CDR3 coding DNA: TGTGCCATCAGTGAGTCTGACCAGCCCCAGCATTTT.